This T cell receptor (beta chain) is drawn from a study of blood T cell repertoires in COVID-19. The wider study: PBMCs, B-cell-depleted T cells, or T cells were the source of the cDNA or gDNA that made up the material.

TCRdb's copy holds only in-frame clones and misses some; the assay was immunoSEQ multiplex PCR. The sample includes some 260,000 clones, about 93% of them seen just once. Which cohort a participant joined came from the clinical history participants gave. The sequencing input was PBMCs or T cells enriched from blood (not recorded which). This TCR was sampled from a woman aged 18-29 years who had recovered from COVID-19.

The CDR3 spells CASSEGSGRVTGELFF. For the CDR3, the DNA is TGTGCCAGCAGTGAAGGTAGCGGGAGGGTTACCGGGGAGCTGTTTTTT. The gene calls are TRBV2 and TRBJ2-2; 11 nucleotides agree with TRBD2. This CDR3 spans 16 amino acids. Germline-derived CDR1 and CDR2 are SNHLY and FYNNEI. V gave up 1 base and J gave up 5 bases; unmatched junction bases: 3.